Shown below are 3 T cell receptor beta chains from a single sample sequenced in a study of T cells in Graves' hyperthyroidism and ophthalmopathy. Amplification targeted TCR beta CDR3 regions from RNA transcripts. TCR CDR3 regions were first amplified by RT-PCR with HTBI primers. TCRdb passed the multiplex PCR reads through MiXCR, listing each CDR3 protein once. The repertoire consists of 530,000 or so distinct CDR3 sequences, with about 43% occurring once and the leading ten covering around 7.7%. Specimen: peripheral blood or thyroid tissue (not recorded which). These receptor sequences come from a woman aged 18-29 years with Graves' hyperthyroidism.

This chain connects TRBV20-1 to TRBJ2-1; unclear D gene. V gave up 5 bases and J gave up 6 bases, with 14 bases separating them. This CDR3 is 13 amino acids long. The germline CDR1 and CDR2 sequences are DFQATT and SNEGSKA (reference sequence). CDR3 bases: TGCAGTGCTCGCCTACCTAGGCGCAATGAGCAGTTCTTC. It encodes CSARLPRRNEQFF.

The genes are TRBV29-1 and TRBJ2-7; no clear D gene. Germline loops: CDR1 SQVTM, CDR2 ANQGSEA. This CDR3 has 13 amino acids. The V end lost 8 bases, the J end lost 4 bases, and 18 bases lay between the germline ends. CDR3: CSQEISLVYEQYF. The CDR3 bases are TGCAGCCAAGAGATAAGCTTGGTTTACGAGCAGTACTTC.

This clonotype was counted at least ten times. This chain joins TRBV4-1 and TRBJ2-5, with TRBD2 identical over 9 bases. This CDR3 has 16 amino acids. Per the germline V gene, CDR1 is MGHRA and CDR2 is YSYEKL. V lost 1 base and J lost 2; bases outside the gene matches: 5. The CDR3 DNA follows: TGCGCCAGCAGCCAAGCCCATACTAGCGGGCAAGAGACCCAGTACTTC. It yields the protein CASSQAHTSGQETQYF.